This T cell receptor beta chain stems from a study of blood T cell repertoires in COVID-19. Study-wide context: Nucleic acid was either cDNA or gDNA, and it came from T cells, B-cell-depleted T cells, or PBMCs.

Here immunoSEQ multiplex PCR was the method, and the copy in TCRdb shows in-frame clones only, minus some. The table has around 110,000 clones, more than 70% seen once. Trimming cost V 3 bases and J 5 bases, with 11 bases left between them. The length of the CDR3 is 14 residues. Germline-derived CDR1 and CDR2 are LNHDA and SQIVND (reference sequence). The J gene is TRBJ1-5, the V gene TRBV19; D not certain. The sample consisted of peripheral blood. The receptor was isolated from a man aged 50-59 years with active or convalescent COVID-19. The CDR3 reads CASSIESRDQPQHF. CDR3 sequence (DNA): TGTGCCAGTAGTATCGAAAGCCGCGATCAGCCCCAGCATTTT.